This TCR beta chain was recorded in a study of cytomegalovirus exposure and HLA in healthy donors. Study-level findings and limits: The authors listed about 170 TCR beta chains as cytomegalovirus-associated.

Measured with immunoSEQ multiplex PCR; TCRdb has only the in-frame clones, and not every one. In the table there are more than 65,000 clones, about 96% of which are singletons. Germline loops: CDR1 MDHEN, CDR2 SYDVKM. The CDR3 is 14 amino acids. V dropped 6 bases and J dropped 2; count of bases not matched to a gene: 6. In the case of this clone: The antigen is undetermined.

This rearrangement joins TRBV28 to TRBJ1-1; TRBD1 aligns across 7 bases. The sequenced sample consisted of PBMCs. The receptor comes from a woman in her late teens or twenties in good health and CMV-seronegative. The chain's CDR3 is CASSPGQENTEAFF. The CDR3 nucleotides read TGTGCCAGCAGCCCTGGACAGGAAAACACTGAAGCTTTCTTT.